In this sample, the clone carrying this T cell receptor (beta chain) turned up many times. This sample was included in a study of T cells in Graves' hyperthyroidism and ophthalmopathy. Patients with ophthalmopathy all had a Clinical Activity Score of at least 3, a NOSPECS grade of at least 4 and duration under 3 months. A patient was excluded if there was uncontrolled infection, other autoimmune disease, pregnancy or lactation. Amplification yielded TCR beta CDR3 regions, with RNA transcripts as the source. Using the HTBI primer set, a first-round RT-PCR was run on the TCR CDR3. TCRdb recomputed calls from the multiplex PCR reads with MiXCR, one row per CDR3 protein. The sample has about 270,000 distinct CDR3 sequences, roughly 20% seen once. Trimming pared 3 bases from V and 1 base from J, leaving 10 bases between. The CDR3 length is 15 residues. Germline V lookup: CDR1 SNHLY, CDR2 FYNNEI.

The chain employs TRBV2 and TRBJ1-5; D perhaps matches TRBD1 (6 bases). The specimen sequenced was blood. This sequence was found in a man younger than 40 with Graves' ophthalmopathy. Here the CDR3 reads CASSESTGSNQPQHF. The CDR3 DNA follows: TGTGCCAGCAGTGAGAGTACAGGGAGCAATCAGCCCCAGCATTTT.